The 21 T cell receptor beta chains listed next were all sequenced from one sample in a study of immune cell composition in non-small cell lung cancer. The normal lung sample lay at least 3 cm, and maximally far, from the tumour. The protocol was immunoSEQ multiplex PCR, while the TCRdb copy is restricted to in-frame clones and leaves out a portion. The sample has around 6,400 clones, 70% to 80% seen once. The material sequenced was non-adjacent lung tissue. These receptors all come from a human donor with non-small cell lung cancer.

J is TRBJ1-1 and V is TRBV2, with a possible D match to TRBD1 (5 bases). The CDR3 extends over 13 amino acids. The V end was cut by 4 bases, the J end by 0 bases, with 6 bases between. Germline V gives CDR1 SNHLY, CDR2 FYNNEI. CDR3 protein: CASSGQMNTEAFF. In DNA form, the CDR3 reads TGTGCCAGCAGTGGACAGATGAACACTGAAGCTTTCTTT.

The V and J genes are TRBV30 and TRBJ2-7, with D perhaps matching TRBD1 (6 bases). The V gene lost 6 bases and the J gene lost 0 bases, with 12 bases spanning the gap. This CDR3 comprises 13 residues. Per germline, CDR1 GTSNPN and CDR2 SVGIG (reference sequence). The CDR3 DNA reads as TGTGCCTGCCTGGACAGACTCTCCTACGAGCAGTACTTC. The encoded protein is CACLDRLSYEQYF.

The chain combines TRBV5-1 with TRBJ2-3; D gene ambiguous. CDR3 size: 12 residues. V shed 5 bases and J shed 4 bases, with 8 bases lying between them. Per germline, CDR1 SGHRS and CDR2 YFSETQ. In DNA form, the CDR3 reads TGCGCCAGCAGTTACATGTCAGATACGCAGTATTTT. This sequence encodes CASSYMSDTQYF.

This clone was found once. The chain links TRBV6-1 to TRBJ2-1, with 11 bases fitting TRBD2. There are 13 residues in the CDR3. V lost 2 bases, J lost 10 bases, and 1 base stayed unmatched. The germline V gene encodes CDR1 MNHNS and CDR2 SASEGT. CDR3 residues: CASSERTSGEQFF. CDR3 bases: TGTGCCAGCAGTGAAAGGACTAGCGGGGAGCAGTTCTTC.

The chain links TRBV28 to TRBJ2-2, with TRBD2 matching over 8 bases. The CDR3 has 14 amino acids. V shed 3 bases and J 6 bases; nucleotides not matched to a gene: 3. CDR1 MDHEN and CDR2 SYDVKM come from the germline V gene. CDR3: CASSFRREAGELFF. CDR3 bases: TGTGCCAGCAGTTTCCGGCGGGAGGCCGGGGAGCTGTTTTTT.

The chain employs TRBV14 and TRBJ1-2; D call uncertain. CDR1 SGHDN and CDR2 FVKESK come from the germline V gene. The CDR3 contains 14 residues. The germline V and J ends were trimmed by 0 bases and 7 bases, with 12 bases remaining between them. The CDR3 DNA is TGTGCCAGCAGCCAAGATCTTCAGGCTCTTGGCTACACCTTC. Translating gives CASSQDLQALGYTF.

The chain joins TRBV28 to TRBJ1-4; 9 nucleotides align to TRBD1. The V segment lost 5 bases and the J segment 8 bases; nucleotides outside the gene matches: 9. The CDR3 sequence is 15 residues long. CDR1 is MDHEN, CDR2 SYDVKM, per germline. CDR3 coding DNA: TGTGCCAGCAGTACCTTGGACAGGGGAGGAGAAAAACTGTTTTTT. Translating it yields CASSTLDRGGEKLFF.

V and J are TRBV5-1 and TRBJ2-5; 10 nucleotides agree with TRBD2. With 0 bases clipped from V and 3 bases from J, the junction kept 2 bases outside the gene matches. Germline CDR1 and CDR2: SGHRS and YFSETQ. The CDR3 consists of 15 residues. The CDR3 sequence is CASSLGLAGEETQYF. DNA for the CDR3: TGCGCCAGCAGCTTGGGGCTAGCGGGAGAAGAGACCCAGTACTTC.

The chain carries TRBV11-2 and TRBJ1-2; 8 bases are shared with TRBD1. The CDR3 loop spans 17 amino acids. Germline values: CDR1 SGHAT, CDR2 FQNNGV. J gave up 0 bases and V 3 bases, and 9 bases lay outside the gene matches. The CDR3 nucleotides read TGTGCCAGCAGCTTCAATTTACAGGGGGGGGCTAACTATGGCTACACCTTC. The encoded protein is CASSFNLQGGANYGYTF.

The chain recombines TRBV13 with TRBJ2-5, with TRBD2 matching over 8 bases. V shed 5 bases, J shed 13 bases, and the junction held 15 bases outside the gene matches. Per the germline V gene, CDR1 is PRHDT and CDR2 is FYEKMQ (reference sequence). CDR3 length equals 14 residues. CDR3 amino acids: CASSPLAGSPPLYF. The CDR3 bases are TGTGCCAGCAGCCCCTTAGCGGGAAGTCCCCCTTTGTACTTC.

This chain joins TRBV5-1 and TRBJ2-7, with a tentative D call TRBD1 (6 bases). The CDR3 spans 14 residues. The germline CDR1 and CDR2 sequences are SGHRS and YFSETQ. V lost 0 bases to trimming and J lost 4 bases, with 11 bases between them. The CDR3 spells CASSLGTAIYEQYF. Written as DNA, the CDR3 is TGCGCCAGCAGCTTGGGGACAGCCATTTACGAGCAGTACTTC.

The chain recombines TRBV30 with TRBJ2-2, with 8 bases identical to TRBD2. Unmatched junction bases numbered 1, after V lost 0 bases and J lost 1 base. CDR1 and CDR2 from the germline V gene are GTSNPN and SVGIG (reference sequence). The CDR3 has 15 residues. The CDR3 region has the DNA TGTGCCTGGAGTGTCAGCGGGGGGAACACCGGGGAGCTGTTTTTT. It encodes CAWSVSGGNTGELFF.

V gene TRBV5-1 combines with J gene TRBJ2-2, with 9 bases lining up with TRBD1. CDR1 and CDR2 from the germline V gene are SGHRS and YFSETQ. The CDR3 covers 15 residues. The V gene end was trimmed by 0 bases and the J gene end by 4 bases; junction bases not matched to a gene: 1. In DNA form, the CDR3 reads TGCGCCAGCAGCTTGGGACAGGGGGGCACCGGGGAGCTGTTTTTT. This translates into CASSLGQGGTGELFF.

J is TRBJ2-5 and V is TRBV11-2, with D possibly TRBD1 on 5 matching bases. The CDR3 is 16 amino acids. The ends were cut back, 0 bases at V and 3 bases at J, with 14 bases in the middle. Germline V gene sequence: CDR1 SGHAT, CDR2 FQNNGV. The CDR3 sequence: CASSLDSPRTKETQYF. CDR3 DNA: TGTGCCAGCAGCTTAGATTCCCCGAGGACAAAAGAGACCCAGTACTTC.

This chain connects TRBV29-1 to TRBJ2-1; 12 bases align to TRBD2. V lost 8 bases to trimming and J lost 8 bases; unmatched junction nucleotides: 4. The germline CDR1 and CDR2 sequences are SQVTM and ANQGSEA. This CDR3 spans 12 amino acids. This chain's CDR3 is CSSGTSGHEQFF. As DNA, the CDR3 is TGCAGCTCCGGGACTAGCGGGCATGAGCAGTTCTTC.

V is TRBV19 and J is TRBJ1-6; D unresolved. Germline lookup yields CDR1 LNHDA and CDR2 SQIVND (reference sequence). This CDR3 is built from 13 residues. Trimming shortened V by 7 bases and J by 7 bases, and 11 bases separated the two germline ends. The CDR3: CASMAEGNSPLHF. The CDR3 DNA reads TGTGCCAGTATGGCTGAGGGAAATTCACCCCTCCACTTT.

V gene TRBV7-9 combines with J gene TRBJ1-4; the D gene is possibly TRBD1 (5 bases). From germline, CDR1 is SEHNR and CDR2 FQNEAQ (reference sequence). This CDR3 comprises 16 residues. The ends were cut back, 6 bases at V and 0 bases at J, with 14 bases in the middle. The CDR3 spells CASSTGGPATNEKLFF. CDR3 DNA sequence: TGTGCCAGCAGTACCGGGGGACCTGCAACTAATGAAAAACTGTTTTTT.

The V and J genes are TRBV11-2 and TRBJ2-7, with 7 bases fitting TRBD2. The V and J ends lost 1 base and 3 bases, in that order; junction bases with no gene match: 3. The CDR3 has 14 residues. Germline loops: CDR1 SGHAT, CDR2 FQNNGV. The CDR3: CASSLGGGVYEQYF. The CDR3 bases are TGTGCCAGCAGCTTAGGGGGGGGAGTCTACGAGCAGTACTTC.

CDR3: CARSQGRLAGGPSYNEQFF. CDR3 in DNA: TGTGCCAGAAGCCAGGGCCGACTAGCGGGGGGGCCCTCCTACAATGAGCAGTTCTTC. The chain couples TRBV5-3 to TRBJ2-1; TRBD2 matches 14 bases. TRBV5-3 is treated as an ORF (open reading frame) with a function not yet certain. The length of the CDR3 is 19 residues. The junction had 9 bases not matched to a gene; V was cut back by 4 bases and J by 0 bases.

The chain has TRBV5-1 and TRBJ2-5; 9 bases map to TRBD2. CDR1 and CDR2 (germline): SGHRS, YFSETQ. The CDR3 length is 16 residues. V shed 2 bases and J 1 base; nucleotides not matched to a gene: 6. The CDR3 bases are TGCGCCAGCAGCTTCTCACTAGCGGGTCCCCAAGAGACCCAGTACTTC. Translating it yields CASSFSLAGPQETQYF.

There are a few counts of this clone. The chain combines TRBV2 with TRBJ1-1, with D perhaps TRBD1 (5 bases). V was cut by 7 bases and J by 6 bases, with 18 bases left in between. CDR1 SNHLY and CDR2 FYNNEI come from the germline V gene. This CDR3 region has 14 residues. The DNA of the CDR3 is TGTGCCAGCAAGCCCCTCGGGGGAAGAGCTGAAGCTTTCTTT. Protein product: CASKPLGGRAEAFF.